This T cell receptor beta chain was obtained from a study of cytomegalovirus exposure and HLA in healthy donors. The germline V and J ends were trimmed by 4 bases and 4 bases, with 17 bases remaining between them. CDR1 is MDHEN and CDR2 is SYDVKM in the germline V gene. This CDR3 is built from 15 residues. Whole-study results and caveats: Follow-up analysis found HLA locus-dependent TCR association rates, highest for DRB1 and lowest for HLA-C.

A word on this clone: Its cognate antigen is unknown.

The primer mix had 60 Vbeta and 13 Jbeta primers. The method was immunoSEQ multiplex PCR; TCRdb's version includes in-frame clones alone and lacks a portion of them. The sample totals just over 200,000 clones. V gene TRBV28 combines with J gene TRBJ2-7, with D tentatively TRBD2 (6 bases). Sequencing used PBMCs. The clonotype comes from a girl aged 2-9 years in good health and CMV-seropositive. The CDR3 region has the DNA TGTGCCAGCAGTTCCGGGACTCCTGAGGAGTACGAGCAGTACTTC. Translation: CASSSGTPEEYEQYF. The full variable domain, with the rest looked up from reference TRBV28 and TRBJ2-7, is DVKVTQSSRYLVKRTGEKVFLECVQDMDHENMFWYRQDPGLGLRLIYFSYDVKMKEKGDIPEGYSVSREKKERFSLILESASTNQTSMYLCASSSGTPEEYEQYFGPGTRLTVT.